This record concerns one TCR beta chain sequence. What it binds is unknown. A junction boundary mismatches the germline segment, possibly from a read error. The CDR3 runs 14 residues. CDR1 SSHAT and CDR2 FNYEAQ come from the germline V gene (reference sequence). This record comes from a study of cytomegalovirus exposure and HLA in healthy donors. Study-wide results and caveats: High sensitivity and specificity were reportedly achieved when the classifier diagnosed cytomegalovirus status. Analysis was carried out at a later point, and it linked a missense DCLRE1C variant to TCR beta V- and J-gene trimming. Among the most significant clusters, several appeared linked to common viral pathogens in a later analysis.

A multiplex PCR was run with 60 Vbeta primers and 13 Jbeta primers. Sequencing was performed with immunoSEQ multiplex PCR; in TCRdb, only in-frame clones are kept and a portion is missing. This sample yields about 100,000 clones, of which 81% are seen a single time; 4.2% belongs to the top ten. Source material: PBMCs. This TCR was sampled from a woman aged 65 to 85 in good health and CMV-seropositive. The chain joins TRBV7-7 to TRBJ2-5; maybe TRBD1 (6 bases). CDR3 residues: CASSFSGGGETQYF. CDR3 DNA sequence: TGTGCTAGCAGCTTCTCTGGGGGCGGTGAGACCCAGTACTTC.